A single sample gave rise to the 20 T cell receptor beta chains below, sequenced in a study of cytomegalovirus exposure and HLA in healthy donors. The PCR used 60 Vbeta and 13 Jbeta primers. The repertoire was sequenced with immunoSEQ multiplex PCR; TCRdb's copy has only in-frame clones and lacks some. The profile shows about 180,000 clones, about four fifths of them singletons. Material for sequencing was PBMCs. Receptor source: a woman under 40 in good health and CMV-seronegative.

This clone has more than one count but fewer than ten. The chain employs TRBV18 and TRBJ2-5; D gene unclear. In germline, CDR1 is KGHSH, CDR2 LQKENI. The CDR3 is 12 residues long. Deletions cut 2 bases from V and 4 bases from J, with 5 bases between. The CDR3 DNA reads as TGTGCCAGCTCACCAAACTTAGAGACCCAGTACTTC. It codes for CASSPNLETQYF.

This clone was recorded a few times. The chain joins TRBV5-1 to TRBJ1-6; D may be TRBD1 (5 bases). V dropped 3 bases and J dropped 0 bases, with 10 bases sitting between them. The V gene's germline CDR1 is SGHRS and CDR2 YFSETQ. This CDR3 spans 16 amino acids. CDR3 nucleotides: TGCGCCAGCAGCTCGGACACTAACTCCTATAATTCACCCCTCCACTTT. This encodes CASSSDTNSYNSPLHF.

The gene calls are TRBV7-8 and TRBJ2-7, with TRBD2 matching over 12 bases. V shed 1 base, J shed 2 bases, and the junction held 6 bases outside the gene matches. This CDR3 has 17 amino acids. CDR1 is SGHVS and CDR2 is FQNEAQ in the germline V gene. CDR3 coding DNA: TGTGCCAGCAGCTTAGTACTAGCGGGGGGAGGCACCTACGAGCAGTACTTC. Amino acids: CASSLVLAGGGTYEQYF.

The chain carries TRBV13 and TRBJ2-7; D is perhaps TRBD1 (6 bases). The V end was cut by 3 bases, the J end by 2 bases, with 11 bases between. Germline values: CDR1 PRHDT, CDR2 FYEKMQ (reference sequence). The CDR3 spans 14 residues. The CDR3 sequence: CASSFWGPTYEQYF. The CDR3 bases are TGTGCCAGCAGCTTCTGGGGGCCCACCTACGAGCAGTACTTC.

The rearrangement joins TRBV2 to TRBJ1-6; a possible D gene is TRBD1 (6 bases). V lost 4 bases, J lost 8 bases, and 9 bases lay in between. There are 13 residues in the CDR3. Germline lookup yields CDR1 SNHLY and CDR2 FYNNEI. The CDR3 is CASSGQDDSPLHF. DNA of the CDR3: TGTGCCAGCAGTGGACAGGACGATTCACCCCTCCACTTT.

The rearrangement joins TRBV5-1 to TRBJ1-1; possibly TRBD1 for D (5 bases). The CDR3 covers 18 residues. Germline CDR1 and CDR2: SGHRS and YFSETQ. Trimming took off 0 bases at V and 1 base at J, with 19 bases between the two ends. The CDR3 here is CASSLAWVWQGQNTEAFF. The CDR3 DNA reads TGCGCCAGCAGCTTGGCCTGGGTTTGGCAGGGCCAGAACACTGAAGCTTTCTTT.

V usage is TRBV7-2 and J usage is TRBJ1-4; D ambiguous. The length of the CDR3 is 15 residues. From germline, CDR1 is SGHTA and CDR2 FQGNSA. Trimming stripped 2 bases from V and 4 bases from J, with 11 bases between. The CDR3 DNA follows: TGTGCCAGCAGCTTAACTCAAAACCTTAATGAAAAACTGTTTTTT. Its protein is CASSLTQNLNEKLFF.

This chain uses TRBV11-2 with TRBJ2-1; D not certain. The germline V gene encodes CDR1 SGHAT and CDR2 FQNNGV. V lost 5 bases, J lost 4 bases, and 3 bases lay in between. The CDR3 runs to 11 residues. The CDR3 region is CASSPYNEQFF. CDR3 DNA sequence: TGTGCCAGCAGCCCTTACAATGAGCAGTTCTTC.

This clone was seen once. This sequence joins TRBV7-9 and TRBJ2-7; 8 bases agree with TRBD2. Unmatched junction bases numbered 3, after V lost 6 bases and J lost 2 bases. The CDR3 totals 13 residues. Germline V gene lookup returns CDR1 SEHNR and CDR2 FQNEAQ (reference sequence). In DNA form, the CDR3 reads TGTGCCAGCAGTGGAGCGGGGGCCTACGAGCAGTACTTC. The encoded protein is CASSGAGAYEQYF.

V and J are TRBV7-2 and TRBJ1-4; 8 bases map to TRBD1. There are 18 residues in the CDR3. The germline CDR1 and CDR2 sequences are SGHTA and FQGNSA. V lost 1 base to trimming and J lost 11 bases; unmatched junction nucleotides: 18. CDR3 region: CASSLVGTGQGATLKLFF. In DNA form, the CDR3 reads TGTGCCAGCAGCTTAGTGGGAACCGGACAGGGCGCTACGTTGAAACTGTTTTTT. The full variable domain, with the rest looked up from reference TRBV7-2 and TRBJ1-4, is GAGVSQSPSNKVTEKGKDVELRCDPISGHTALYWYRQSLGQGLEFLIYFQGNSAPDKSGLPSDRFSAERTGGSVSTLTIQRTQQEDSAVYLCASSLVGTGQGATLKLFFGSGTQLSVL.

The V gene is TRBV10-1, the J gene TRBJ2-3; D is unresolved. This CDR3 has 12 residues. Germline loops: CDR1 WNHNN, CDR2 SYGVQD (reference sequence). Between the trimmed V and J ends, which lost 6 bases and 6 bases, there was a span of 10 bases. CDR3 amino acids: CASSSRSDTQYF. The CDR3 DNA sequence: TGCGCCAGCAGCTCCCGGTCTGATACGCAGTATTTT.

V gene TRBV6-5 combines with J gene TRBJ1-2; 7 bases are shared with TRBD1. Germline V gives CDR1 MNHEY, CDR2 SVGAGI. V was clipped by 4 bases and J by 4 bases; unmatched bases: 12. The CDR3 extends over 16 amino acids. The CDR3: CASSSEPGQSIYGYTF. For the CDR3, the DNA is TGTGCCAGCAGTTCTGAACCGGGACAGTCAATCTATGGCTACACCTTC.

The chain combines TRBV5-1 with TRBJ2-1; D remains unclear. This CDR3 is built from 14 residues. Trimming removed 7 bases at V and 0 bases at J, with 11 bases between. CDR1 and CDR2 from the germline V gene are SGHRS and YFSETQ. CDR3 sequence (DNA): TGCGCCAGCGGCAGGTTGGCCTCCTACAATGAGCAGTTCTTC. Translation: CASGRLASYNEQFF.

The V call is TRBV2, the J call TRBJ2-7; D ambiguous. CDR1 is SNHLY, CDR2 FYNNEI, per germline. V lost 5 bases to trimming and J lost 7 bases, with 15 bases between them. This CDR3 spans 13 amino acids. CDR3 coding DNA: TGTGCCAGCAGTTCGGATATGGGCCGGGAGCAGTACTTC. It is translated as CASSSDMGREQYF.

This rearrangement joins TRBV7-2 to TRBJ1-1, with D perhaps matching TRBD1 (6 bases). CDR1 SGHTA and CDR2 FQGNSA come from the germline V gene. The CDR3 spans 19 residues. V dropped 5 bases and J dropped 8 bases, with 33 bases sitting between them. The CDR3 sequence: CASSIFHTGYPGRSLEAFF. Here the CDR3 DNA reads TGTGCCAGCAGCATATTCCATACAGGGTACCCAGGACGTTCACTGGAAGCTTTCTTT.

The chain is built from TRBV14 and TRBJ1-4; D remains unclear. The CDR3 is made up of 13 amino acids. Per the germline V gene, CDR1 is SGHDN and CDR2 is FVKESK. The germline V and J ends were trimmed by 5 bases and 7 bases, with 11 bases remaining between them. The CDR3 region has the DNA TGTGCCAGCAGCTTCCGACGGGGTGAAAAACTGTTTTTT. Amino acids: CASSFRRGEKLFF.

In the case of this clone: The junction shows a germline mismatch at one end, possibly a read error. The chain employs TRBV7-9 and TRBJ2-7; no reliable D call. Germline values: CDR1 SEHNR, CDR2 FQNEAQ (reference sequence). CDR3 size: 12 residues. In nucleotides, the CDR3 is TGTTCCAGCAGCTTAACTCCGGTGGAGCAGTACTTC. Translation: CSSSLTPVEQYF.

The chain uses TRBV30 and TRBJ2-3; D may be TRBD2 (6 bases). This CDR3 is built from 14 residues. Trimming took off 2 bases at V and 7 bases at J, with 16 bases between the two ends. Per germline, CDR1 GTSNPN and CDR2 SVGIG (reference sequence). CDR3 loop: CAWSLERGGNTQYF. In DNA, the CDR3 is TGTGCCTGGAGTTTAGAGAGGGGCGGGAATACGCAGTATTTT.

This rearrangement joins TRBV6-1 to TRBJ1-1; no firm D call. Per the germline V gene, CDR1 is MNHNS and CDR2 is SASEGT. Trimming took 4 bases from V and 6 from J, leaving 12 bases between them. The CDR3 totals 13 residues. The CDR3 is CASSAVGLAEAFF. The CDR3 DNA is TGTGCCAGCAGTGCGGTCGGGTTAGCTGAAGCTTTCTTT.

The J gene is TRBJ2-2, the V gene TRBV4-3, with D maybe TRBD1 (5 bases). Trimming left V 3 bases short and J 4 bases short, with 6 bases between. The V gene's germline CDR1 is LGHNA and CDR2 YSLEER. This CDR3 contains 13 residues. DNA of the CDR3: TGCGCCAGCAGCCACAGGGTCACCGGGGAGCTGTTTTTT. Its protein product is CASSHRVTGELFF.